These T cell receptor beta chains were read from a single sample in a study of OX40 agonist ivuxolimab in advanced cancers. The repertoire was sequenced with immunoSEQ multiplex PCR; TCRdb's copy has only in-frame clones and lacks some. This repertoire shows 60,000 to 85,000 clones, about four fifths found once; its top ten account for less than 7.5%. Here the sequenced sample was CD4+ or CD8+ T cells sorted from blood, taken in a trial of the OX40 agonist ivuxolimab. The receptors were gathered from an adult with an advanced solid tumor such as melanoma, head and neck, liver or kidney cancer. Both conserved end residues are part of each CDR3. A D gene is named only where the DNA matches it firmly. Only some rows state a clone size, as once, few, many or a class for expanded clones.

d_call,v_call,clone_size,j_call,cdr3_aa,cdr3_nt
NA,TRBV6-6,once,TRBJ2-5,CASSYRPSDVETQYF,TGTGCCAGCAGTTACCGGCCCTCCGATGTGGAGACCCAGTACTTC
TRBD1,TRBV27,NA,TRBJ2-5,CASRPLSGQGRTQYF,TGTGCCAGCAGGCCGTTGTCGGGACAGGGAAGAACCCAGTACTTC
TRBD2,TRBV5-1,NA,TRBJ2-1,CASSLMGGYNEQFF,TGCGCCAGCAGCCTTATGGGGGGGTACAATGAGCAGTTCTTC
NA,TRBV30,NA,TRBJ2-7,CAWSRTSRSSYEQYF,TGTGCCTGGAGTAGGACTTCTAGGAGCTCCTACGAGCAGTACTTC
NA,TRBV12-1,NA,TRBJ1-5,CASSFTSRGSGGNQPQHF,TGTGCCAGCAGCTTTACGTCGCGGGGATCGGGGGGGAATCAGCCCCAGCATTTT
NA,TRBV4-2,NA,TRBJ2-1,CASSQERQAHNEQFF,TGTGCCAGCAGCCAAGAAAGACAGGCGCACAATGAGCAGTTCTTC
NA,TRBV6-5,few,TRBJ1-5,CASSYARNQPQHF,TGTGCCAGCAGTTACGCCCGCAATCAGCCCCAGCATTTT
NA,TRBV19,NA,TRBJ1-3,CASSAQGSSGNTIYF,TGTGCCAGTAGTGCCCAGGGTAGCTCTGGAAACACCATATATTTT
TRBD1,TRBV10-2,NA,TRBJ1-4,CASSPTGSKEKLFF,TGCGCCAGCAGTCCGACAGGGTCTAAAGAAAAACTGTTTTTT
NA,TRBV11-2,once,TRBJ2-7,CASSWAGEQYF,TGTGCCAGCAGCTGGGCTGGCGAGCAGTACTTC
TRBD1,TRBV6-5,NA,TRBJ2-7,CASSSRQGGGYEQYF,TGTGCCAGCAGTTCAAGACAGGGGGGGGGCTACGAGCAGTACTTC
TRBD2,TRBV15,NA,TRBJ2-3,CATSSQGEGSGVSTDTQYF,TGTGCCACCAGCAGCCAAGGGGAAGGTAGCGGGGTTAGCACAGATACGCAGTATTTT
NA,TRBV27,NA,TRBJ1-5,CASSLYGVSNQPQHF,TGTGCCAGCAGTTTATATGGAGTTAGCAATCAGCCCCAGCATTTT
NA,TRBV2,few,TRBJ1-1,CASTPNGGEEAFF,TGTGCCAGCACTCCGAATGGGGGGGAAGAGGCTTTCTTT
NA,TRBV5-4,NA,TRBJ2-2,CASSTTSGELFF,TGTGCCAGCAGCACTACTAGCGGGGAGCTGTTTTTT
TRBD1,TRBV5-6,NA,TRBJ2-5,CASSVYWTGAETQYF,TGTGCCAGCAGCGTTTATTGGACAGGGGCAGAGACCCAGTACTTC